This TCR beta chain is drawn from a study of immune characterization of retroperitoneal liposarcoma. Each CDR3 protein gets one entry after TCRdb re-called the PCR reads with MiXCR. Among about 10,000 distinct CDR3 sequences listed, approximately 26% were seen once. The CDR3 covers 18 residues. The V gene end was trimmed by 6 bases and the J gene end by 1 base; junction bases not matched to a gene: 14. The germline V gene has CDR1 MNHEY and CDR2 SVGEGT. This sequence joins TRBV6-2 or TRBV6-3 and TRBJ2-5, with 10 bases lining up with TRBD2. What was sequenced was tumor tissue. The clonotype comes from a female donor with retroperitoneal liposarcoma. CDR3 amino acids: CASSPGLAAISGQETQYF. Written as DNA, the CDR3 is TGTGCCAGCAGCCCCGGACTAGCGGCAATTTCGGGCCAAGAGACCCAGTACTTC.